This entry lists 30 T cell receptor beta chains sequenced from one sample in a study of shared T cell receptors in the human thymus. Libraries were prepared by immunoSEQ multiplex PCR; TCRdb keeps only in-frame clonotypes and omits some of them. The top ten hold around 0.01% of the sample, which has under 850,000 clones, approximately 88% seen once. The sample also formed part of further work on human thymus T cells.

Sequenced: thymocytes. These receptors came from a boy in the first two years of life with a congenital heart defect.

The CDR3 DNA follows: TGCGCCAGCAGCGGAGACCAACGCCACGAGCAGTACTTC. Protein product: CASSGDQRHEQYF. This sequence joins TRBV5-1 and TRBJ2-7; D gene uncertain. The CDR3 runs to 13 residues. Trimming left V 4 bases short and J 5 bases short, with 13 bases between. Germline V lookup: CDR1 SGHRS, CDR2 YFSETQ.

This chain links TRBV6-1 with TRBJ1-1; D gene uncertain. Per germline, CDR1 MNHNS and CDR2 SASEGT. The CDR3 contains 13 residues. V was clipped by 2 bases and J by 5 bases, with 9 bases between them. As DNA, the CDR3 is TGTGCCAGCAGTGAATTCTCGGGAACTGAAGCTTTCTTT. Amino acid sequence: CASSEFSGTEAFF.

V gene TRBV25-1 combines with J gene TRBJ1-3, with TRBD1 matching over 8 bases. The V gene's germline CDR1 is MGHDK and CDR2 SYGVNS. The CDR3 length is 15 residues. J was trimmed by 3 bases and V by 6 bases; bases with no gene match: 7. For the CDR3, the DNA is TGTGCCAGCAGGCCGGACAGGGCGCGTGGAAACACCATATATTTT. Translation gives CASRPDRARGNTIYF. The full variable domain, with the rest looked up from reference TRBV25-1 and TRBJ1-3, is EADIYQTPRYLVIGTGKKITLECSQTMGHDKMYWYQQDPGMELHLIHYSYGVNSTEKGDLSSESTVSRIRTEHFPLTLESARPSHTSQYLCASRPDRARGNTIYFGEGSWLTVV.

The chain combines TRBV30 with TRBJ1-4; TRBD1 aligns across 11 bases. CDR3 length: 17 amino acids. V shed 2 bases, J shed 8 bases, and the junction held 13 bases outside the gene matches. CDR1 is GTSNPN and CDR2 is SVGIG in the germline V gene (reference sequence). The CDR3 here is CAWSRGRGQGVDEKLFF. The CDR3 nucleotides are TGTGCCTGGAGTCGGGGGAGGGGACAGGGGGTCGACGAAAAACTGTTTTTT.

The rearrangement links TRBV6-6 to TRBJ2-5, with D perhaps matching TRBD1 (5 bases). V was pared by 4 bases and J by 0 bases, with 6 bases between. The germline CDR1 and CDR2 sequences are MNHNY and SVGAGI (reference sequence). The CDR3 is made up of 13 amino acids. The CDR3 DNA is TGTGCCAGCAGTTCAGGGTACCAAGAGACCCAGTACTTC. This gives the protein CASSSGYQETQYF.

The rearrangement uses TRBV2 and TRBJ2-7; D gene uncertain. This CDR3 is built from 13 residues. Germline CDR1 is SNHLY and CDR2 is FYNNEI. V was cut by 5 bases and J by 7 bases, with 15 bases left in between. In DNA, the CDR3 is TGTGCCAGCAGTATGGGCCAGACCACTGAGCAGTACTTC. This sequence encodes CASSMGQTTEQYF.

The chain uses TRBV4-3 and TRBJ2-1; TRBD2 agrees at 10 bases. Trimming cost V 0 bases and J 5 bases; bases outside gene matches: 16. The CDR3 contains 20 residues. Germline loops: CDR1 LGHNA, CDR2 YSLEER. CDR3 bases: TGCGCCAGCAGCCAAGATAGAGCTAGCGGGAGTAGCTCCCGGCACAATGAGCAGTTCTTC. This gives the protein CASSQDRASGSSSRHNEQFF.

J is TRBJ2-1 and V is TRBV7-2, with a weak D call TRBD1 (6 bases). V gave up 2 bases and J gave up 0 bases, with 14 bases separating them. In germline, CDR1 is SGHTA, CDR2 FQGNSA. The CDR3 runs 17 residues. The CDR3 loop is CASSLTRDTNSYNEQFF. The CDR3 DNA reads TGTGCCAGCAGCTTAACCCGGGACACTAACTCCTACAATGAGCAGTTCTTC. The full variable domain, in which reference TRBV7-2 and TRBJ2-1 provide the parts outside the CDR3, is GAGVSQSPSNKVTEKGKDVELRCDPISGHTALYWYRQSLGQGLEFLIYFQGNSAPDKSGLPSDRFSAERTGGSVSTLTIQRTQQEDSAVYLCASSLTRDTNSYNEQFFGPGTRLTVL.

The chain recombines TRBV15 with TRBJ2-1; the match to TRBD1 covers 7 bases. V shed 4 bases, J shed 9 bases, and the junction held 9 bases outside the gene matches. The CDR3 is made up of 14 amino acids. Germline V gives CDR1 LNHNV, CDR2 YYDKDF (reference sequence). The CDR3 nucleotides are TGTGCCACCAGCACGTACCCAGGGGGTTCTGAGCAGTTCTTC. This translates into CATSTYPGGSEQFF.

V usage is TRBV5-4 and J usage is TRBJ2-1, with unresolved D. Trimming shortened V by 3 bases and J by 0 bases, and 7 bases separated the two germline ends. Germline loops: CDR1 SGHNT, CDR2 YYREEE (reference sequence). CDR3 length: 14 residues. The DNA for the CDR3 is TGTGCCAGCAGCTACCGTAGCTCCTACAATGAGCAGTTCTTC. Translated, it gives CASSYRSSYNEQFF.

The gene calls are TRBV28 and TRBJ2-3, with TRBD1 identical over 10 bases. Germline V gene sequence: CDR1 MDHEN, CDR2 SYDVKM. V lost 4 bases, J lost 4 bases, and 11 bases stayed unmatched. CDR3 size: 17 residues. CDR3 sequence reads: CASSSIGDRGLADTQYF. DNA for the CDR3: TGTGCCAGCAGTTCCATCGGAGACAGGGGGCTGGCAGATACGCAGTATTTT.

As concerns this clone: One junction end disagrees with the germline gene, perhaps due to a read error. The chain uses TRBV11-2 and TRBJ2-1; 9 nucleotides line up with TRBD2. The germline V gene encodes CDR1 SGHAT and CDR2 FQNNGV. This CDR3 has 18 amino acids. The chain's CDR3 is CASSLDPALAGLYNEQFF. CDR3 nucleotide sequence: TGTGCCAGCAGCCTAGACCCAGCTCTAGCGGGACTATACAATGAGCAGTTCTTC.

V gene TRBV27 combines with J gene TRBJ2-7; 7 bases line up with TRBD1. The V and J ends lost 6 bases and 2 bases, in that order; junction bases with no gene match: 7. The CDR3 extends over 14 amino acids. Germline V gene data show CDR1 as MNHEY and CDR2 as SMNVEV (reference sequence). The CDR3 bases are TGTGCCAGCAGGACTGACAGGGCTCCCTACGAGCAGTACTTC. Its translation is CASRTDRAPYEQYF.

The chain is built from TRBV15 and TRBJ1-2; the D gene is possibly TRBD1 (6 bases). CDR3 length equals 17 residues. Germline CDR1 LNHNV, CDR2 YYDKDF (reference sequence). V was trimmed by 1 base and J by 4 bases, leaving 19 bases between them. The CDR3 spells CATSRVGSGGTSYGYTF. The CDR3 coding sequence is TGTGCCACCAGCAGAGTCGGGTCGGGGGGCACGAGCTATGGCTACACCTTC. Full variable domain (remainder filled in from reference TRBV15 and TRBJ1-2): DAMVIQNPRYQVTQFGKPVTLSCSQTLNHNVMYWYQQKSSQAPKLLFHYYDKDFNNEADTPDNFQSRRPNTSFCFLDIRSPGLGDTAMYLCATSRVGSGGTSYGYTFGSGTRLTVV.

The chain recombines TRBV6-4 with TRBJ2-7; TRBD1 agrees at 8 bases. J lost 3 bases, V lost 0 bases, and 1 base had no gene match. The CDR3 runs 14 residues. Germline assignment: CDR1 MRHNA and CDR2 SNTAGT. CDR3 DNA sequence: TGTGCCAGCAGTGACTCGACAGGGGACTACGAGCAGTACTTC. Translating it yields CASSDSTGDYEQYF.

CDR3: CASSHSGRPTGELFF. In DNA, the CDR3 is TGTGCCAGCAGCCACAGCGGGAGGCCCACCGGGGAGCTGTTTTTT. J is TRBJ2-2 and V is TRBV5-4; 9 bases fit TRBD2. CDR1 is SGHNT and CDR2 is YYREEE in the germline V gene (reference sequence). The length of the CDR3 is 15 residues. The V gene end was trimmed by 4 bases and the J gene end by 4 bases; junction bases not matched to a gene: 5.

This rearrangement joins TRBV15 to TRBJ2-6; 10 nucleotides align to TRBD1. The germline V gene has CDR1 LNHNV and CDR2 YYDKDF (reference sequence). The CDR3 is made up of 16 amino acids. The V gene end was trimmed by 8 bases and the J gene end by 4 bases; junction bases not matched to a gene: 8. DNA of the CDR3: TGTGCCACCTGTGTGACAGGGGGCGCCGGGGCCAACGTCCTGACTTTC. Translation gives CATCVTGGAGANVLTF.

V usage is TRBV6-5 and J usage is TRBJ2-7, with TRBD2 identical over 14 bases. The length of the CDR3 is 14 residues. V lost 5 bases and J lost 7; bases outside the gene matches: 4. The germline gives CDR1 MNHEY, CDR2 SVGAGI. DNA for the CDR3: TGTGCCAGCAGTCCGGGACTAGCGGGAGCGGAGCAGTACTTC. As protein: CASSPGLAGAEQYF.

The chain links TRBV15 to TRBJ2-2, with 8 bases lining up with TRBD1. The CDR3 has 16 amino acids. J gave up 4 bases and V 3 bases, and 7 bases lay outside the gene matches. Germline CDR1 reads LNHNV; CDR2 reads YYDKDF (reference sequence). CDR3 residues: CATSREQGVGTGELFF. The CDR3 DNA follows: TGTGCCACCAGCAGGGAACAGGGGGTCGGCACCGGGGAGCTGTTTTTT.

This rearrangement joins TRBV28 to TRBJ2-7; 9 bases agree with TRBD2. The germline CDR1 and CDR2 sequences are MDHEN and SYDVKM. The CDR3 loop spans 13 amino acids. V trimming: 7 bases; J trimming: 2 bases; junction bases outside the gene matches: 3. CDR3 DNA: TGTGCCAGCAAGACTAGCGGCCCCTACGAGCAGTACTTC. It encodes CASKTSGPYEQYF.

The chain recombines TRBV5-6 with TRBJ2-5, with D possibly matching TRBD2 (5 bases). The J call may be wrong; the DNA end is better matched by TRBJ2-7. Germline CDR1 and CDR2: SGHDT and YYEEEE. The CDR3 spans 14 residues. The CDR3 spells CASSLAGGRYEQYF. The CDR3, as DNA: TGTGCCAGCAGCTTGGCCGGCGGGCGCTACGAGCAGTACTTC.

The V and J genes are TRBV5-1 and TRBJ2-7, with D possibly TRBD1 on 5 matching bases. This CDR3 has 15 amino acids. Per the germline V gene, CDR1 is SGHRS and CDR2 is YFSETQ. The V end was cut by 0 bases, the J end by 3 bases, with 13 bases between. CDR3 protein: CASSLGQGRGYEQYF. The CDR3 DNA reads TGCGCCAGCAGCTTGGGGCAGGGCCGAGGCTACGAGCAGTACTTC.

This clone has just one count. The chain employs TRBV7-9 and TRBJ1-1; weak D call: TRBD1 (6 bases). This CDR3 contains 15 residues. Germline CDR1 is SEHNR and CDR2 is FQNEAQ (reference sequence). V was cut by 5 bases and J by 6 bases, with 19 bases left in between. The CDR3 region is CASSARRGGGAEAFF. In DNA, the CDR3 is TGTGCCAGCAGCGCCAGGAGGGGAGGGGGAGCTGAAGCTTTCTTT.

This chain uses TRBV5-1 with TRBJ2-7, with D maybe TRBD2 (6 bases). This CDR3 is 15 amino acids long. Trimming took 0 bases from V and 1 from J, leaving 11 bases between them. Per the germline V gene, CDR1 is SGHRS and CDR2 is YFSETQ. CDR3 sequence: CASSLAGGSSYEQYF. The CDR3 DNA reads TGCGCCAGCAGCTTGGCCGGGGGAAGTTCCTACGAGCAGTACTTC.

Only one count was recorded for this clone. The chain couples TRBV12-2 to TRBJ2-5; the DNA was not used to check the table's D call, TRBD1. TRBV12-2 is flagged as a pseudogene. The length of the CDR3 is 13 residues. The CDR3, as DNA: TGTGCAAGTCGCTCCACTGGGCGAGAGACCCAGTACTTC. It codes for CASRSTGRETQYF.

The J gene is TRBJ2-1, the V gene TRBV14; 10 nucleotides agree with TRBD2. Germline V gene sequence: CDR1 SGHDN, CDR2 FVKESK. CDR3 length: 17 amino acids. The trim removed 1 base at V and 5 bases at J, leaving 8 bases unmatched. CDR3 in DNA: TGTGCCAGCAGCCAAGGGAAGCGGGAGGGTCGTGACAATGAGCAGTTCTTC. This codes for CASSQGKREGRDNEQFF.

The chain is built from TRBV28 and TRBJ1-3; 7 bases align to TRBD1. This CDR3 region has 15 residues. V was pared by 6 bases and J by 0 bases, with 5 bases of the junction left unmatched. Germline CDR1 MDHEN, CDR2 SYDVKM. This CDR3 is CASRPGQSSGNTIYF. The DNA of the CDR3 is TGTGCCAGCAGACCGGGACAGAGCTCTGGAAACACCATATATTTT.

In nucleotides, the CDR3 is TGTGCCTGGAGTGTGCGGCCCTACGAGCAGTACTTC. Its protein is CAWSVRPYEQYF. The chain has TRBV30 and TRBJ2-7, with unresolved D. Per the germline V gene, CDR1 is GTSNPN and CDR2 is SVGIG (reference sequence). The CDR3 sequence is 12 residues long. V gave up 0 bases and J gave up 2 bases, with 5 bases separating them. Based on the CDR3 plus reference TRBV30 and TRBJ2-7, the full variable domain is SQTIHQWPATLVQPVGSPLSLECTVEGTSNPNLYWYRQAAGRGLQLLFYSVGIGQISSEVPQNLSASRPQDRQFILSSKKLLLSDSGFYLCAWSVRPYEQYFGPGTRLTVT.

This CDR3 is CASSLRSGTTDTQYF. The CDR3 DNA follows: TGTGCCAGCAGCTTGCGGAGCGGGACCACAGATACGCAGTATTTT. V gene TRBV5-4 combines with J gene TRBJ2-3, with 7 bases fitting TRBD2. Germline V gene data show CDR1 as SGHNT and CDR2 as YYREEE (reference sequence). This CDR3 contains 15 residues. Germline trimming cut 1 base from V and 2 bases from J; bases unmatched to any gene: 4.

V usage is TRBV6-5 and J usage is TRBJ2-3, with a weak D call TRBD2 (6 bases). The CDR3 is made up of 13 amino acids. The V gene's germline CDR1 is MNHEY and CDR2 SVGAGI. V lost 7 bases to trimming and J lost 1 base, with 9 bases between them. The CDR3 spells CASIGGGTDTQYF. The CDR3 DNA reads TGTGCCAGCATCGGCGGGGGCACAGATACGCAGTATTTT.